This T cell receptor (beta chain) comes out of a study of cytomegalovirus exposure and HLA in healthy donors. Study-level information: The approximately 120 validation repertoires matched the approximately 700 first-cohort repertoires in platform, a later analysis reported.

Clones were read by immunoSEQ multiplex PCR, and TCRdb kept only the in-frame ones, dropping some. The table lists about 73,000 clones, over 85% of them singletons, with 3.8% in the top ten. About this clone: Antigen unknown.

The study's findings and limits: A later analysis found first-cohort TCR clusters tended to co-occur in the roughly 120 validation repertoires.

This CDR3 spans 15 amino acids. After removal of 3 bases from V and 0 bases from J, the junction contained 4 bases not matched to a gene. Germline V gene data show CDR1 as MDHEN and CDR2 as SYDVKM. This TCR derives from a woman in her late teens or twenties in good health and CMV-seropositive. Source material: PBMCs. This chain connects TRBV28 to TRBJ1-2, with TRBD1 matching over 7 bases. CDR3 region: CASSFRDRPNYGYTF. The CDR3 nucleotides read TGTGCCAGCAGTTTTAGGGACAGACCTAACTATGGCTACACCTTC.